The entry below gives a single T cell receptor beta chain sequence along with its context. This sample is part of a study of T cell changes during pregnancy in multiple sclerosis. Trimming left V 10 bases short and J 7 bases short, with 22 bases between. The CDR3 sequence is 15 residues long. Per the germline V gene, CDR1 is MNHNY and CDR2 is SVGAGI (reference sequence). Clones were read by immunoSEQ multiplex PCR, and TCRdb kept only the in-frame ones, dropping some. The data show around 97,000 clones, over 75% seen once. This specimen was peripheral blood, taken in the second trimester of pregnancy. The chain joins TRBV6-6 to TRBJ1-4; D is ambiguous. This TCR was recovered from a female donor in good health, enrolled as a control in a pregnancy study. DNA of the CDR3: TGTGCCACCAGCCCTGGGCCCGAGGGAAGTGAAAAACTGTTTTTT. It encodes CATSPGPEGSEKLFF.